Listed below are T cell receptor beta chains from one sample, sequenced in a study of Ad26.COV2.S vaccination and SARS-CoV-2 variants. This table comes from immunoSEQ multiplex PCR, and its TCRdb copy is limited to in-frame clones, with some not included. Of 350,000 to 500,000 clones in the sample, roughly 87% were seen once. The sample here was peripheral blood, taken in a trial of Ad26.COV2.S vaccine versus placebo. These receptors came from a person aged 18-60 years who received the Ad26.COV2.S COVID-19 vaccine or a placebo. Both conserved end residues are part of each CDR3. A D gene is named only where the DNA matches it firmly. For some rows the clone size is stated as once, few or many, or as a class when expanded; others skip it.

DNA,CDR3,length,J,size,D,V
TGTGCCAGCAGCAATCGCAGGGACGGCGAGCTAACCGGGGAGCTGTTTTTT,CASSNRRDGELTGELFF,17,TRBJ2-2,-,-,TRBV21-1
TGTGCCAGCAGCCTTAACGCATATGGGACGTCGGCATTC,CASSLNAYGTSAF,13,TRBJ2-7,-,-,TRBV11-2
TGTGCCAGCAGCCCCCTGACAGCAAAGAACACTGAAGCTTTCTTT,CASSPLTAKNTEAFF,15,TRBJ1-1,-,-,TRBV11-2
TGTGCCAGCAGTCTCGGGACGGGAACTGCCTACGAGCAGTACTTC,CASSLGTGTAYEQYF,15,TRBJ2-7,-,-,TRBV28
TGTGCCAGCTCACAACAGGATGACACTGAAGCTTTCTTT,CASSQQDDTEAFF,13,TRBJ1-1,-,-,TRBV18
TGTGCCAGCAGCAAGGACCGTTATAGCAATCAGCCCCAGCATTTT,CASSKDRYSNQPQHF,15,TRBJ1-5,-,-,TRBV21-1
TGTGCCAGTAGTCCGAGGAGGGAGTCCTACAATGAGCAGTTCTTC,CASSPRRESYNEQFF,15,TRBJ2-1,-,-,TRBV19
TGTGCCACCAGCGACCGGGACAGTAATCCCAATCAGCCCCAGCATTTT,CATSDRDSNPNQPQHF,16,TRBJ1-5,-,TRBD1,TRBV15
TGTGCCAGCAGCTTAGATTCCAGAGGAACCCAGCATTTT,CASSLDSRGTQHF,13,TRBJ1-5,-,-,TRBV28
TGTGCCATACGACAGAGGGTGAAGTCCGGGGAGCTGTTTTTT,CAIRQRVKSGELFF,14,TRBJ2-2,-,-,TRBV6-5
TGTGCCAGCAGCTTAGGGGGTTCGTTCGGAAACACCATATATTTT,CASSLGGSFGNTIYF,15,TRBJ1-3,-,-,TRBV11-2
TGTGCCACCAGCAGCTTGGACAGGTCGGTCACGCAGCCCCAGCATTTT,CATSSLDRSVTQPQHF,16,TRBJ1-5,-,TRBD1,TRBV15
TGTGCCATCAGTGGAGCTAGCGTTCCCTACGAGCAGTACTTC,CAISGASVPYEQYF,14,TRBJ2-7,-,-,TRBV10-3
TGTGCCAGCAGCAAACAAGAGACCCAGTACTTC,CASSKQETQYF,11,TRBJ2-5,-,-,TRBV6-2/TRBV6-3
TGTGCCAGCAGGAGGAGCAGGGATGCCGGAGAGACCCAGTACTTC,CASRRSRDAGETQYF,15,TRBJ2-5,-,-,TRBV27
TGTGCCACCAGCAGAGATTTCAGGAACTCGCTGGCCTACGAGCAGTACTTC,CATSRDFRNSLAYEQYF,17,TRBJ2-7,once,-,TRBV15
TGTGCCAGTAGGGTGACAGGAACTTCTAGCTCCTACGAGCAGTACTTC,CASRVTGTSSSYEQYF,16,TRBJ2-7,-,-,TRBV19
TGTGCCAGCAGTTTACGCTGGCTAGCGGGGTACACAGATACGCAGTATTTT,CASSLRWLAGYTDTQYF,17,TRBJ2-3,-,TRBD2,TRBV28
TGTGCCACCAGTGATCCCGGACTAGCGGGAGGCTCCTACAATGAGCAGTTCTTC,CATSDPGLAGGSYNEQFF,18,TRBJ2-1,-,TRBD2,TRBV24-1
TGTGCCAGCAGCGTCTCAGCCCGAGCTACAGATACGCAGTATTTT,CASSVSARATDTQYF,15,TRBJ2-3,-,-,TRBV7-2